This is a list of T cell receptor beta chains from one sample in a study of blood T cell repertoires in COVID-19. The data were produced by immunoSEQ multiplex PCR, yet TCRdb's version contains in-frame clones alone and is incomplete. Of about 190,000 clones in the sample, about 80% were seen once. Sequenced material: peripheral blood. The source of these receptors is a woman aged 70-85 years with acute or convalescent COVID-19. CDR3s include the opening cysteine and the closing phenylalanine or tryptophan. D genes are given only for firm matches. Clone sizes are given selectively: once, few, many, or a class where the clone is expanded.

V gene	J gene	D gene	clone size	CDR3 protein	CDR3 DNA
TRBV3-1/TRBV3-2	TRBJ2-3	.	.	CASSLRAGRTDTQYF	TGTGCCAGCAGCCTAAGGGCGGGTCGGACAGATACGCAGTATTTT
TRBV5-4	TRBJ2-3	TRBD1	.	CASSRQGAADTQYF	TGTGCCAGCAGCCGACAGGGGGCCGCAGATACGCAGTATTTT
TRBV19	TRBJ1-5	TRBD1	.	CASSLFMRSGGGSNQPQHF	TGTGCCAGCTCCCTCTTTATGCGGTCAGGGGGCGGTAGCAATCAGCCCCAGCATTTT
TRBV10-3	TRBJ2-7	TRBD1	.	CAISDLAGGIGEQYF	TGTGCCATCAGTGACCTTGCAGGGGGCATCGGCGAGCAGTACTTC
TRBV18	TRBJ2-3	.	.	CASSPSQYTDTQYF	TGTGCCAGCTCACCATCTCAGTACACAGATACGCAGTATTTT
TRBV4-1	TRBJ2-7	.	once	CASSQDRFRTYEQYF	TGCGCCAGCAGCCAAGATCGTTTCAGGACCTACGAGCAGTACTTC
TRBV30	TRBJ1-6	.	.	CAWSVLNSYNSPLHF	TGTGCCTGGAGTGTACTCAACTCCTATAATTCACCCCTCCACTTT
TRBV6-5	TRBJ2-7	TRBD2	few	CASSSNSGSYEQYF	TGTGCCAGCAGTTCGAATAGCGGGAGCTACGAGCAGTACTTC
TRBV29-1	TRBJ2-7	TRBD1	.	CSGGTGVRSEQYF	TGCAGCGGGGGGACAGGGGTTAGAAGCGAGCAGTACTTC
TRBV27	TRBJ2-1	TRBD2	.	CASSLRLAGGMKNEQFF	TGTGCCAGCAGTCTCCGACTAGCGGGAGGGATGAAAAATGAGCAGTTCTTC
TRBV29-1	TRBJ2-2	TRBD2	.	CSVRGREGLPGELFF	TGCAGCGTGAGGGGGCGGGAGGGCCTTCCCGGGGAGCTGTTTTTT
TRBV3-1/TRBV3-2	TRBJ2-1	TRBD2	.	CASSQDRGLAVYNEQFF	TGTGCCAGCAGCCAAGATCGAGGACTAGCGGTCTACAATGAGCAGTTCTTC
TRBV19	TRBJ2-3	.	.	CASRASLLYTDTQYF	TGTGCCAGTAGGGCTAGTTTGCTGTACACAGATACGCAGTATTTT
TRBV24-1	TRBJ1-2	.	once	CATSDLPRVYGYTF	TGTGCCACCAGTGATTTGCCACGGGTCTATGGCTACACCTTC
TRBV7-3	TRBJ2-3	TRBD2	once	CASSLTVAGGHDTQYF	TGTGCCAGCAGCTTAACTGTGGCGGGAGGGCATGATACGCAGTATTTT
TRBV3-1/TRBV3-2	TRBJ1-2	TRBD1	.	CASSHRQGDGYTF	TGTGCCAGCAGCCACAGACAGGGGGATGGCTACACCTTC
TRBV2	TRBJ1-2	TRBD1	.	CASSDTGGGGYTF	TGTGCCAGCAGCGACACAGGGGGGGGTGGCTACACCTTC
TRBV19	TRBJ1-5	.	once	CASSQGLGQPQHF	TGTGCCAGTAGCCAGGGGTTGGGTCAGCCCCAGCATTTT
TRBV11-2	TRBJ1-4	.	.	CASSLDRLLIGDNEKLFF	TGTGCCAGCAGCTTAGATAGGTTACTGATAGGGGATAATGAAAAACTGTTTTTT
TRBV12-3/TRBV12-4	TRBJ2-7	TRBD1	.	CASSLGTGGEQYF	TGTGCCAGCAGTTTAGGTACAGGGGGAGAGCAGTACTTC
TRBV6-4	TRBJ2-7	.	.	CARYTGFSYEQYF	TGTGCCAGATACACAGGTTTTTCCTACGAGCAGTACTTC
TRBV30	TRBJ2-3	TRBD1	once	CAWSGLTGGITQYF	TGTGCCTGGAGTGGCCTCACAGGGGGCATTACGCAGTATTTT
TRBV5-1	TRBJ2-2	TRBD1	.	CASSIGQGEGGELFF	TGCGCCAGCAGCATCGGACAGGGTGAGGGCGGGGAGCTGTTTTTT
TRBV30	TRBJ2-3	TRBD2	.	CAWSVTSGRNTQYF	TGTGCCTGGAGTGTTACTAGCGGTAGGAATACGCAGTATTTT
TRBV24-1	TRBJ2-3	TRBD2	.	CATSDSTIVRGRITDTQYF	TGTGCCACCAGTGATTCAACAATAGTCCGCGGGAGAATCACAGATACGCAGTATTTT
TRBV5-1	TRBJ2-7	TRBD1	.	CASSPTGPSYEQYF	TGCGCCAGCAGCCCGACAGGGCCATCTTACGAGCAGTACTTC
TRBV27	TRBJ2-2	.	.	CASTSTGELFF	TGTGCCAGCACCTCCACCGGGGAGCTGTTTTTT
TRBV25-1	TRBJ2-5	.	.	CASMDAGETQYF	TGTGCCAGCATGGATGCGGGAGAGACCCAGTACTTC
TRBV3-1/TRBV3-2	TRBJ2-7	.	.	CASSQGTISWGQYF	TGTGCCAGCAGCCAAGGGACTATCTCGTGGGGGCAGTACTTC
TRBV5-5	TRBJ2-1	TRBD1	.	CASSLALMTGGSYNEQFF	TGTGCCAGCAGCTTGGCCTTGATGACAGGGGGTAGTTACAATGAGCAGTTCTTC
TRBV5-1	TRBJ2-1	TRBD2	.	CASSSGGAGNEQFF	TGCGCCAGCAGCTCGGGGGGTGCGGGTAATGAGCAGTTCTTC
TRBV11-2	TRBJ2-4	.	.	CASSFRTGRDVQYF	TGTGCCAGCAGCTTTAGGACAGGGAGGGACGTTCAGTACTTC
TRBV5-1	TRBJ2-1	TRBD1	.	CASSITGVGYNEQFF	TGCGCCAGCAGCATAACAGGGGTCGGATACAATGAGCAGTTCTTC
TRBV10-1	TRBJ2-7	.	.	CASSPQLGPSYEQYF	TGCGCCAGCAGCCCACAGTTAGGCCCATCCTACGAGCAGTACTTC
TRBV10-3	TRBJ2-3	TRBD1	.	CAISGGQGTDTQYF	TGTGCCATCAGTGGGGGACAGGGCACAGATACGCAGTATTTT
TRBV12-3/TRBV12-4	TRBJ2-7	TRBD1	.	CASSTGTDYEQYF	TGTGCCAGCAGTACTGGGACAGACTACGAGCAGTACTTC
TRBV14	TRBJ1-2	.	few	CASSHSTGSYYGYTF	TGTGCCAGCAGCCACTCGACAGGTTCCTATTATGGCTACACCTTC
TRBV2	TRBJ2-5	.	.	CASLVLPGETQYF	TGTGCCAGCCTGGTTCTGCCAGGAGAGACCCAGTACTTC
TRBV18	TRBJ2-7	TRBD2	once	CASSTRLAETYEQYF	TGTGCCAGCTCCACCCGACTAGCGGAGACCTACGAGCAGTACTTC
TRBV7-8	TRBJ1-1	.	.	CASSLDRNTEAFF	TGTGCCAGCAGCTTAGACAGGAACACTGAAGCTTTCTTT
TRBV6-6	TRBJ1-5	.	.	CASSGGYSNQPQHF	TGTGCCAGCAGTGGGGGGTATAGCAATCAGCCCCAGCATTTT
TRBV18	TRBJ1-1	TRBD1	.	CASSGTGAVNTEAFF	TGTGCCAGCTCAGGGACAGGGGCGGTGAACACTGAAGCTTTCTTT
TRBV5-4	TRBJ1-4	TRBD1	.	CASSLGDRRSF	TGTGCCAGCAGCTTGGGGGACAGACGGAGTTTT
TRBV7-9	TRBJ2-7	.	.	CASSLLPDSYEQYF	TGTGCCAGCAGCTTATTGCCAGACTCCTACGAGCAGTACTTC
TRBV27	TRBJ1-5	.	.	CASSGGNQPQHF	TGTGCCAGCAGCGGGGGCAATCAGCCCCAGCATTTT
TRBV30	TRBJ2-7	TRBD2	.	CAWRRTSVGEQYF	TGTGCCTGGAGGAGGACTAGCGTGGGCGAGCAGTACTTC
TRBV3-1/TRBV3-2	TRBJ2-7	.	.	CASSPLLGGRGEQYF	TGTGCCAGCAGCCCTCTTCTCGGGGGTAGGGGCGAGCAGTACTTC
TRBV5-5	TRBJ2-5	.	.	CASSFYPSRETQYF	TGTGCCAGCAGCTTCTATCCCTCTAGAGAGACCCAGTACTTC
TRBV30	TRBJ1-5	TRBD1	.	CAWNRDSNQPQHF	TGTGCCTGGAACCGGGACAGTAATCAGCCCCAGCATTTT
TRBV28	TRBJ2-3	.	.	CASSGQGTDTQYF	TGTGCCAGCAGTGGGCAGGGAACAGATACGCAGTATTTT
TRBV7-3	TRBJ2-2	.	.	CASSSTPSQNTGELFF	TGTGCCAGCAGCTCAACTCCGAGCCAGAACACCGGGGAGCTGTTTTTT
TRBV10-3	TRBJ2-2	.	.	CAISDLARDTGELFF	TGTGCCATCAGTGATCTCGCCCGGGACACCGGGGAGCTGTTTTTT
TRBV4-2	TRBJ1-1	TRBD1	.	CASSQEGVQGALSNTEAFF	TGTGCCAGCAGCCAAGAGGGGGTACAGGGGGCGCTTTCCAACACTGAAGCTTTCTTT
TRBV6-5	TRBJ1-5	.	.	CASSNRDNNQPQHF	TGTGCCAGCAGTAACCGGGACAACAATCAGCCCCAGCATTTT